One TCR beta chain is described in this entry. The antigen is unknown. This entry comes from a study of T-cell memory formation after mild COVID-19. Between the trimmed V and J ends, which lost 1 base and 5 bases, there was a span of 15 bases. CDR1 is SGHTA, CDR2 FQGNSA, per germline. This CDR3 is built from 15 residues. Using constant-segment primers, 5'RACE produced TCR alpha and TCR beta cDNA libraries carrying sample barcodes and UMIs. In TCRdb, the 5' RACE reads were re-called with MiXCR into one record per CDR3 protein. Found here are more than 350,000 distinct CDR3 sequences, about 15% of them singletons; the top ten hold 20% to 25%. The study, taken as a whole, reports: SARS-CoV-2 specificity of second-wave clones peaking day 37 was unconfirmed. While clones contracting from day 15 to 85 were balanced between CD4 and CD8, later expanders leaned CD4+. Pre-infection memory harbored some responding clones, suggesting cross-reactive memory joined.

Sequenced sample: PBMCs or a T cell subset sorted from them (not recorded which). This TCR came from a man younger than 35 who had mild COVID-19 (a few samples of this study predate the infection). Cell type and time point are not known. V usage is TRBV7-2 and J usage is TRBJ2-7, with D perhaps assigned TRBD1 or TRBD2 (5 bases each). CDR3: CASSLGGGLRDEQYF. CDR3 sequence (DNA): TGTGCCAGCAGCTTAGGGGGCGGGCTACGGGACGAGCAGTACTTC.